The rows below give T cell receptor beta chains drawn from one sample of a study of cytomegalovirus exposure and HLA in healthy donors. The protocol was immunoSEQ multiplex PCR, while the TCRdb copy is restricted to in-frame clones and leaves out a portion. The sample records hundreds of thousands of clones, around nine tenths being singletons. Specimen: PBMCs. These receptors came from a man aged 18 to 29 in good health and CMV-seronegative. Both conserved end residues are part of each CDR3. D genes are given only for firm matches. Clone size is not always given. Where it is, it says once, few, many or a class for expanded clones.

TRBD2	15	.	TRBJ2-1	TRBV7-2	CASSLGGSGRYEQFF	TGTGCCAGCAGCTTAGGTGGGAGCGGGAGATATGAGCAGTTCTTC
TRBD1	16	.	TRBJ2-7	TRBV19	CATQPPPGQGVHEQYF	TGTGCCACCCAGCCCCCACCAGGACAGGGGGTACACGAGCAGTACTTC
TRBD2	14	.	TRBJ2-7	TRBV10-3	CAISVSGGAVEQYF	TGTGCCATCAGTGTCAGCGGGGGGGCTGTCGAGCAGTACTTC
.	15	.	TRBJ1-5	TRBV7-2	CASSETTGSNQPQHF	TGTGCCAGCAGCGAAACAACAGGGAGCAATCAGCCCCAGCATTTT
TRBD2	15	.	TRBJ2-1	TRBV19	CASSIISGRVNEQFF	TGTGCCAGTAGTATAATCAGCGGGAGAGTCAATGAGCAGTTCTTC
.	16	once	TRBJ1-2	TRBV4-3	CASSREPPQANYGYTF	TGCGCCAGCAGCCGCGAGCCCCCCCAGGCTAACTATGGCTACACCTTC
.	17	.	TRBJ2-7	TRBV5-1	CASSLVPPTSGPGEQYF	TGCGCCAGCAGCTTGGTACCCCCGACCTCGGGTCCTGGCGAGCAGTACTTC
.	14	few	TRBJ1-6	TRBV2	CASRYRGRNSPLHF	TGTGCCAGCAGATATCGGGGAAGGAATTCACCCCTCCACTTT
TRBD2	13	.	TRBJ2-1	TRBV18	CASSQGLADEQFF	TGTGCCAGCTCACAGGGACTAGCGGATGAGCAGTTCTTC
TRBD2	15	.	TRBJ2-3	TRBV10-3	CAISGSGSKTDTQYF	TGTGCCATCAGTGGTAGCGGGAGCAAAACAGATACGCAGTATTTT
TRBD2	15	.	TRBJ2-3	TRBV4-2	CASSQIAGGTDTQYF	TGTGCCAGCAGCCAGATAGCGGGAGGCACAGATACGCAGTATTTT
.	11	.	TRBJ2-2	TRBV2	CASSRSGELFF	TGTGCCAGCAGCAGAAGCGGGGAGCTGTTTTTT
.	15	.	TRBJ1-2	TRBV7-3	CASSPQAPANYGYTF	TGTGCCAGCAGCCCCCAAGCCCCGGCTAACTATGGCTACACCTTC
.	14	once	TRBJ2-5	TRBV5-5	CASRKSGTQETQYF	TGTGCCAGCAGGAAAAGCGGTACTCAAGAGACCCAGTACTTC
.	16	.	TRBJ2-1	TRBV28	CASIRAGQGSYNEQFF	TGTGCCAGCATCAGAGCGGGCCAGGGCTCCTACAATGAGCAGTTCTTC
.	14	.	TRBJ2-7	TRBV4-1	CASSRSTGEDEQYF	TGCGCCAGCAGCCGATCCACAGGGGAGGACGAGCAGTACTTC
.	12	.	TRBJ2-4	TRBV14	CASGPGSDIQYF	TGTGCCAGCGGGCCAGGGTCGGACATTCAGTACTTC
.	14	.	TRBJ2-2	TRBV9	CASRWDTNTGELFF	TGTGCCAGCAGGTGGGACACTAACACCGGGGAGCTGTTTTTT
TRBD2	14	once	TRBJ2-7	TRBV6-6	CASRPSGSVYEQYF	TGTGCCAGCAGACCTAGCGGGAGCGTATACGAGCAGTACTTC
.	15	.	TRBJ1-5	TRBV18	CASSPPSGKNQPQHF	TGTGCCAGCTCACCACCGTCAGGAAAAAATCAGCCCCAGCATTTT
.	17	.	TRBJ2-1	TRBV6-4	CASSDKGGLLSYNEQFF	TGTGCCAGCAGTGACAAGGGCGGACTCCTCTCCTACAATGAGCAGTTCTTC
.	12	.	TRBJ2-4	TRBV28	CASGLAKNIQYF	TGTGCCAGCGGGCTAGCCAAAAACATTCAGTACTTC
TRBD1	17	.	TRBJ2-3	TRBV4-2	CASSQGSTGTGADTQYF	TGTGCCAGCAGCCAAGGATCCACCGGGACAGGGGCAGATACGCAGTATTTT
TRBD2	16	.	TRBJ2-1	TRBV10-2	CASSEFSGRAYNEQFF	TGCGCCAGCAGTGAATTTAGCGGGAGGGCCTACAATGAGCAGTTCTTC
TRBD1	13	.	TRBJ2-2	TRBV6-6	CASSRTGPGELFF	TGTGCCAGCAGCCGGACAGGGCCCGGGGAGCTGTTTTTT
.	14	.	TRBJ1-3	TRBV27	CASSSNPGVHTIYF	TGTGCCAGCAGTTCCAATCCGGGAGTGCACACCATATATTTT
.	16	.	TRBJ1-2	TRBV28	CASSFPRQIANYGYTF	TGTGCCAGCAGTTTCCCCAGACAAATAGCTAACTATGGCTACACCTTC
.	16	.	TRBJ2-6	TRBV18	CASSPAPSSGANVLTF	TGTGCCAGCTCACCCGCTCCTAGCTCTGGGGCCAACGTCCTGACTTTC
TRBD1	12	few	TRBJ2-7	TRBV5-4	CASSLDRDEQYF	TGTGCCAGCAGCCTGGACAGGGACGAGCAGTACTTC
TRBD1	13	.	TRBJ2-7	TRBV6-1	CASYGTGDYEQYF	TGTGCCAGTTACGGGACAGGGGACTACGAGCAGTACTTC
TRBD1	16	.	TRBJ2-7	TRBV10-2	CASRTIGGTGSYEQYF	TGCGCCAGCAGGACAATAGGGGGGACAGGGAGCTACGAGCAGTACTTC